This TCR beta chain is drawn from a study of shared clonotypes between healthy human individuals (dated by TCRdb to 2018 to 2020). With regard to the full study: The cohort included a few men and a couple of women between 18 and 49 years of age. For each donor, CD4 naive and CD4 memory were each run on three plates, CD8 naive on two plates, and CD8 memory on one plate. Libraries were prepared and TCR repertoires were sequenced by different laboratories using diverse techniques, in order to increase sequencing depth and limit assay-specific biases. The study deeply sequenced blood TCR repertoires of about 5 healthy adults to estimate repertoire size and the extent of clonotype sharing between individuals. Per donor, leukapheresis produced somewhere between about 0.9 and 9 billion PBMCs.

Summary of the overall study and its limitations: Pairwise subsampling indicated that sequencing depth was expected to affect the degree of clonotype sharing among donors. Larger estimated clonotype richness was generally found for naive subsets than for memory subsets. About 5% of naive CD4, 3.5% of naive CD8, 2.3% of memory CD4, and around 0.42% of memory CD8 clonotypes were shared across a few donors. Incomplete sequencing was indicated by rarefaction of sorted-subset datasets, despite the large sequencing depth. Sampling was limited to blood, and TCR repertoires in tissue likely differ from TCR repertoires in blood. Compared with non-shared clonotypes, clonotypes shared by all four sorted-subset donors had higher generation probabilities. Because the study included only a small number of donors, the genetic and exposure-history diversity represented was limited.

The donors were healthy, HIV-negative adults with no recently reported acute infections or vaccinations. Every donor was a Caucasian adult living in Nashville, Tennessee, USA. CD4+ T cells were enriched by magnetic negative selection, after which naive cells were positively selected on CD45RA and the negative fraction was taken as the memory subset. Blood was collected by leukapheresis, and PBMCs were isolated by Ficoll-Histopaque density gradient centrifugation and then cryopreserved in liquid nitrogen vapor phase. Purity and quantity of every magnetically sorted T cell population were checked by analytical flow cytometry. Genomic DNA was isolated from every sorted fraction and measured by UV absorbance on a Nanodrop 2000c. TCR CDR3 regions were amplified from genomic DNA by multiplex PCR using the deep immunoSEQ assay. Extracted genomic DNA from each cell subset was spread evenly across all wells of several immunoSEQ 96-well plates, with each plate serving as a replicate. For sorted subsets, each replicate PCR was loaded with 200 ng genomic DNA, equivalent to approximately 33,000 T cell genomes. The purified libraries were quantified using a Qubit 3.0 fluorometer, sized with a Bioanalyzer 2100, and then quantified again using the KAPA Library Quantification kit. Every immunoSEQ 96-well plate was sequenced on a separate single-read 150-cycle Illumina NextSeq 550 flow cell. Per the authors' processing: Because the immunoSEQ output included only junctional sequences and no quality scores, the filtering could not be the same as the filtering used for full-length reads. Sequences were annotated with PyIR, a Python wrapper for IgBLAST v1.9, using IMGT germline references to assign V/J genes and CDR3. Reads were removed for weak V/J assignments (E-value above 1e-6), missing CDR3, stop codons, out-of-frame junctions, or ambiguous translated residues. V3J clonotypes were defined as sequences sharing the same inferred V gene, J gene, and CDR3 amino acid sequence. Percentage overlap between repertoires was calculated by dividing the number of shared unique clonotypes by the size of the smaller repertoire. Repertoire richness was assessed with RTK rarefaction, the Chao1 estimator, and Recon v2.1 estimates of unobserved clonotypes. OLGA was used to compute generation probabilities for all TCRbeta clonotypes that the gDNA method yielded from a handful of donors. In TCRdb, the immuneACCESS table is reduced to in-frame sequences with V and J assigned. These tables do not hold every clone; where another copy was compared, an unresolved V gene accounts for under half, and the others remain unexplained. The DNA was the basis for D and trimming; V, J and clone size are from that table. This sample has 300,000 to 400,000 clones in its table, and less than 85% of those were observed once. 9% to 12% of the sample is held by the ten biggest clonotypes.

There are 15 amino acids in the CDR3, from cysteine to phenylalanine inclusive. CDR3 DNA only is kept here, 45 bases in frame from base 1. Compared with germline, V lacks 3 bases and J lacks 5 bases; bases without a gene match: 5. The CDR1 and CDR2 encoded by the germline V gene are ENHRY and SYGVKD. In the case of this clone: Its recognized antigen is unknown. No base quality values were provided; no much bigger clone lies one nucleotide off.

Sequencing was carried out using memory CD4+ T cells sorted from blood. The cell subset or site label, as the study defines it: CD45RA-negative fraction. This chain is built from TRBV10-3 and TRBJ1-5; TRBD1 matches 9 bases in the middle. This sequence was found in a young man in good health. CDR3 reads: CAISDKDRGDQPQHF. At the DNA level, the sequence is TGTGCCATCAGTGACAAGGACAGGGGAGATCAGCCCCAGCATTTT.